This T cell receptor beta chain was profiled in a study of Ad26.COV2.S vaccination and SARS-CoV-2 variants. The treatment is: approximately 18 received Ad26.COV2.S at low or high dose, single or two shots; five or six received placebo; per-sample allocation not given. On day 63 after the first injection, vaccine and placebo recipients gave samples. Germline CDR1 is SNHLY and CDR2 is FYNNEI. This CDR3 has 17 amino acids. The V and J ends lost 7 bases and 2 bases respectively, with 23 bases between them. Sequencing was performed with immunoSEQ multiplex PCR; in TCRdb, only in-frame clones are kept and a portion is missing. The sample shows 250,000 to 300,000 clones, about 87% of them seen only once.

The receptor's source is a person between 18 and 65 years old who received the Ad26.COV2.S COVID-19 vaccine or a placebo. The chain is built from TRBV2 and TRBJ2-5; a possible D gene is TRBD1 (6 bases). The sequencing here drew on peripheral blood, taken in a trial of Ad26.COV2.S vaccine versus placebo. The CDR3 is CASTAARTAGGQETQYF. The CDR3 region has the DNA TGTGCCAGCACCGCTGCCCGGACAGCCGGCGGACAAGAGACCCAGTACTTC. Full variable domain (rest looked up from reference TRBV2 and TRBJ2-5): EPEVTQTPSHQVTQMGQEVILRCVPISNHLYFYWYRQILGQKVEFLVSFYNNEISEKSEIFDDQFSVERPDGSNFTLKIRSTKLEDSAMYFCASTAARTAGGQETQYFGPGTRLLVL.